The 28 T cell receptor beta chains below come from one sample, sequenced in a study of CD8+CD57+ T cells in acquired aplastic anemia. Profiles of TCR beta VDJ and CDR3 were generated from a genomic DNA template. From the reads, TCRdb called clonotypes with MiXCR, one entry per CDR3 protein. The sample holds 98,000 or so distinct CDR3 sequences, 50% to 65% seen once. The sequencing input was sorted CD4+, CD8+, or CD8+CD57+ T cells (not recorded which) from PBMCs. The receptors were gathered from a human donor in good health, serving as a control.

The V and J genes are TRBV15 and TRBJ2-7; 9 bases fit TRBD1. The CDR3 is 17 residues long. V dropped 3 bases and J dropped 2; count of bases not matched to a gene: 11. Germline CDR1 and CDR2: LNHNV and YYDKDF (reference sequence). CDR3 in amino acids: CATSREKNGDRAYEQYF. The CDR3 DNA follows: TGTGCCACCAGCAGGGAAAAGAATGGGGACAGGGCCTACGAGCAGTACTTC.

As concerns this clonotype: A much larger clone differs by one base, so this may be a read error. This is likely a read error, given that the CDR3 carries no conserved phenylalanine or tryptophan at its end. The V call is TRBV27, the J call TRBJ1-2; D uncertain. Trimming took 5 bases from V and 7 from J, leaving 17 bases between them. Germline V lookup: CDR1 MNHEY, CDR2 SMNVEV (reference sequence). This CDR3 is built from 14 residues. For the CDR3, the DNA is TGTGCCAGCAGTCCTCTTGCAGATTTCTCTGGCTACACCCTC. Its protein product is CASSPLADFSGYTL.

This chain uses TRBV9 with TRBJ2-3; D may be TRBD2 (6 bases). The CDR3 sequence is 18 residues long. Looked up from germline, CDR1 is SGDLS and CDR2 is YYNGEE. V was cut by 0 bases and J by 2 bases, with 19 bases left in between. CDR3 sequence reads: CASSVATMGGPFTDTQYF. The CDR3 nucleotides read TGTGCCAGCAGCGTAGCTACTATGGGGGGACCCTTCACAGATACGCAGTATTTT.

This clonotype came up a few times. This may be a read error: a much more frequent sequence differs by one nucleotide. This CDR3 is CASSLYFGYEQYF. DNA for the CDR3: TGTGCCAGCAGTCTGTATTTCGGCTACGAGCAGTACTTC. J is TRBJ2-7 and V is TRBV27, with no clear D. The CDR3 is 13 amino acids. V was pared by 5 bases and J by 3 bases, with 11 bases between. CDR1 is MNHEY and CDR2 is SMNVEV in the germline V gene (reference sequence).

The sample holds many counts of this clonotype. The CDR3 loop reads CASSYDRGDYEQYF. DNA of the CDR3: TGTGCCAGCAGCTACGACAGGGGGGACTACGAGCAGTACTTC. The chain uses TRBV7-9 and TRBJ2-7; 9 positions agree with TRBD1. The CDR3 length is 14 residues. Trimming removed 4 bases from V and 3 bases from J; junction bases left unmatched: 4. CDR1 SEHNR and CDR2 FQNEAQ come from the germline V gene (reference sequence).

This clonotype was recorded once. The J gene is TRBJ2-7, the V gene TRBV19; 10 bases agree with TRBD2. There are 14 residues in the CDR3. V was pared by 7 bases and J by 6 bases, with 9 bases of the junction left unmatched. Germline V gives CDR1 LNHDA, CDR2 SQIVND (reference sequence). CDR3 residues: CASNGTAGGLEQYF. Written as DNA, the CDR3 is TGTGCCAGTAATGGTACAGCGGGGGGGCTCGAGCAGTACTTC.

This clonotype was detected only a few times. Relative to the germline gene, one junction end is altered; a read error may explain this. This sequence joins TRBV11-2 and TRBJ1-3; 8 bases fit TRBD1. CDR1 and CDR2 (germline): SGHAT, FQNNGV. The CDR3 is 18 amino acids. CDR3 coding DNA: TGTGCCAGCAGCTTAGGATGGGACAGGATATTCTCTGGAAACACCATGTATTTT. Its protein is CASSLGWDRIFSGNTMYF.

This chain connects TRBV10-3 to TRBJ2-7, with 12 nucleotides matching TRBD1. Germline V gene sequence: CDR1 ENHRY, CDR2 SYGVKD. Trimming took 2 bases from V and 4 from J; bases not matched to a gene: 12. This CDR3 is built from 18 residues. This chain's CDR3 is CAISEPGTGGGPGYEQYF. CDR3 sequence (DNA): TGTGCCATCAGTGAGCCTGGGACAGGGGGCGGGCCGGGGTACGAGCAGTACTTC.

This clonotype was counted once. V and J are TRBV29-1 and TRBJ2-7; perhaps TRBD1 as D (5 bases). CDR3 length equals 11 residues. Trimming removed 5 bases at V and 5 bases at J, with 10 bases between. Germline CDR1 is SQVTM and CDR2 is ANQGSEA. In DNA, the CDR3 is TGCAGCGTTTCAGGGTGGGACGAGCAGTACTTC. As protein: CSVSGWDEQYF.

This chain uses TRBV7-2 with TRBJ1-6, with unresolved D. The germline V gene encodes CDR1 SGHTA and CDR2 FQGNSA. V was pared by 1 base and J by 0 bases, with 4 bases between. This CDR3 spans 15 amino acids. The CDR3 nucleotides read TGTGCCAGCAGCTTAGTGAGCTCCTATAATTCACCCCTCCACTTT. Translation gives CASSLVSSYNSPLHF.

This chain joins TRBV12-3 or TRBV12-4 and TRBJ1-1, with TRBD1 as a possible D gene (5 bases). Trimming removed 3 bases at V and 4 bases at J, with 18 bases between. The CDR3 has 16 residues. In nucleotides, the CDR3 is TGTGCCAGCAGTTTTAGGCGAGTCAGGGTAGTCACTGAAGCTTTCTTT. This sequence encodes CASSFRRVRVVTEAFF.

Details on this clonotype: This may come from a read error, since a much larger clone is one base off. The chain combines TRBV5-1 with TRBJ1-1; no definite D call. CDR1 and CDR2 from the germline V gene are SGHRS and YFSETQ. This CDR3 is built from 12 residues. CDR3 DNA sequence: TGCGCCAGCAGCCTGACTGCTGATGAAGCTTCCTTT. Translating gives CASSLTADEASF.

Ten or more counts support this clonotype. The chain couples TRBV5-8 to TRBJ2-5; a possible D gene is TRBD1 (5 bases). The V gene lost 2 bases and the J gene lost 4 bases, with 9 bases spanning the gap. Germline V gives CDR1 SGHTS, CDR2 YDEGEE. This CDR3 comprises 13 residues. This CDR3 reads CASSLQDRETQYF. The CDR3 bases are TGTGCCAGCAGCTTACAGGATCGAGAGACCCAGTACTTC.

This clonotype was seen repeatedly, ten times or more. V gene TRBV6-5 combines with J gene TRBJ2-1; TRBD2 matches 14 bases. Per the germline V gene, CDR1 is MNHEY and CDR2 is SVGAGI. Losses at the gene ends were 4 bases for V and 9 bases for J; bases not matched to a gene: 5. The CDR3 loop spans 15 amino acids. CDR3 amino acids: CASSSTSGGASEQFF. The DNA for the CDR3 is TGTGCCAGCAGTTCGACTAGCGGGGGGGCCAGTGAGCAGTTCTTC.

This clonotype appeared a few times. Here the CDR3 omits its conserved ending phenylalanine or tryptophan, so a read error is the likely source. The DNA is omitted, as the CDR3 cannot be located on it reliably, and the CDR3 follows TCRdb's listing. The genes are TRBV2 and TRBJ1-6; the D call of TRBD1 is as the table states it, not checked on the DNA. Germline V gene sequence: CDR1 SNHLY, CDR2 FYNNEI. Counting both end residues, the CDR3 totals 10 amino acids. The CDR3: CASPGQIPAL.

This clonotype was seen only once. The chain is built from TRBV20-1 and TRBJ1-5; 7 bases are shared with TRBD1. CDR1 is DFQATT, CDR2 SNEGSKA, per germline (reference sequence). There are 15 residues in the CDR3. J was trimmed by 3 bases and V by 3 bases; bases with no gene match: 8. The CDR3 sequence: CSASFPDRNNQPQHF. CDR3 DNA sequence: TGCAGTGCTAGTTTTCCGGACAGGAACAATCAGCCCCAGCATTTT.

This clonotype was picked up many times. This chain connects TRBV25-1 to TRBJ1-2; D unresolved. The CDR3 has 11 amino acids. Trimming took off 8 bases at V and 8 bases at J, with 12 bases between the two ends. Germline assignment: CDR1 MGHDK and CDR2 SYGVNS. The CDR3 region has the DNA TGTGCCAGCCCGATACAATGGGGCTACACCTTC. Protein: CASPIQWGYTF.

At least ten counts were recorded for this clonotype. The J gene is TRBJ1-5, the V gene TRBV19; D is undetermined. With 8 bases removed from V and 0 bases from J, the gap between germline ends came to 8 bases. The germline V gene has CDR1 LNHDA and CDR2 SQIVND (reference sequence). The CDR3 has 13 amino acids. The CDR3 region is CASHGLSNQPQHF. The CDR3 bases are TGTGCCAGTCACGGGCTTAGCAATCAGCCCCAGCATTTT.

This clonotype was observed a handful of times. V usage is TRBV25-1 and J usage is TRBJ1-2; D is unclear. The CDR3 has 13 residues. The ends were cut back, 4 bases at V and 6 bases at J, with 12 bases in the middle. CDR1 is MGHDK, CDR2 SYGVNS, per germline. The CDR3 protein is CASSVSALDGYTF. The CDR3, as DNA: TGTGCCAGCAGTGTATCGGCATTAGATGGCTACACCTTC.

This clonotype has ten or more counts. CDR3 in amino acids: CASSPTRTGKDTEAFF. CDR3 in DNA: TGTGCCAGCAGCCCTACACGGACAGGGAAGGACACTGAAGCTTTCTTT. The chain carries TRBV4-2 and TRBJ1-1; 8 bases are a match to TRBD1. CDR1 and CDR2 (germline): LGHNA, YNFKEQ. The J segment lost 3 bases and the V segment lost 4 bases, leaving 10 bases of the junction unmatched. The CDR3 is made up of 16 amino acids.

This clonotype occurred many times. The chain employs TRBV4-3 and TRBJ2-2; D not certain. The CDR3 has 15 amino acids. Germline V gene sequence: CDR1 LGHNA, CDR2 YSLEER. The V and J ends lost 0 bases and 1 base respectively, with 6 bases between them. As DNA, the CDR3 is TGCGCCAGCAGCCAAGATGTCGGGAACACCGGGGAGCTGTTTTTT. Its protein is CASSQDVGNTGELFF.

In this sample, this clonotype turned up many times. The gene calls are TRBV2 and TRBJ2-7; 13 positions agree with TRBD2. After removal of 5 bases from V and 4 bases from J, the junction contained 5 bases not matched to a gene. This CDR3 is 15 amino acids long. Germline assignment: CDR1 SNHLY and CDR2 FYNNEI. The chain's CDR3 is CASSFGLAGVYEQYF. CDR3 nucleotide sequence: TGTGCCAGCAGTTTCGGACTAGCGGGGGTGTACGAGCAGTACTTC.

V is TRBV19 and J is TRBJ1-6; 8 bases match TRBD1. Germline V gives CDR1 LNHDA, CDR2 SQIVND (reference sequence). This CDR3 contains 13 residues. With 9 bases clipped from V and 5 bases from J, the junction kept 3 bases outside the gene matches. The CDR3 nucleotides are TGTGCCAGCGGGGACAGGAATAATTCACCCCTCCACTTT. It is translated as CASGDRNNSPLHF.

The count of this clonotype is one. The V and J genes are TRBV24-1 and TRBJ2-1; no clear D gene. CDR3 length: 12 residues. V was cut by 2 bases and J by 8 bases, with 6 bases left in between. From germline, CDR1 is KGHDR and CDR2 SFDVKD. DNA for the CDR3: TGTGCCACCAGTGATTGGTACGATGAGCAGTTCTTC. Translation: CATSDWYDEQFF.

This clonotype is categorized as medium-sized (0.01 to 0.1%). The chain employs TRBV29-1 and TRBJ1-2; 7 bases are shared with TRBD1. The CDR3 sequence is 12 residues long. Germline CDR1 reads SQVTM; CDR2 reads ANQGSEA. CDR3 DNA: TGCGCCGGGACAGAGGCTAACTATGGCTACACCTTC. Residues: CAGTEANYGYTF.

This clonotype was seen at least ten times. J is TRBJ2-3 and V is TRBV5-1; D is perhaps TRBD2 (7 bases). Looked up from germline, CDR1 is SGHRS and CDR2 is YFSETQ. Trimming took 0 bases from V and 2 from J, leaving 10 bases between them. The CDR3 sequence is 15 residues long. The CDR3 reads CASSLEGGATDTQYF. Written as DNA, the CDR3 is TGCGCCAGCAGCTTGGAGGGGGGGGCCACAGATACGCAGTATTTT.

The chain has TRBV10-3 and TRBJ2-3; TRBD1 might be the D (5 bases). Trimming took 8 bases from V and 1 from J, leaving 10 bases between them. The CDR3 loop spans 13 amino acids. Germline assignment: CDR1 ENHRY and CDR2 SYGVKD. The CDR3 sequence is CAILVRGTDTQYF. Here the CDR3 DNA reads TGTGCCATCTTAGTCAGGGGCACAGATACGCAGTATTTT.

As regards this clonotype: Since a much larger clone is just one base distant, this may be a read error. V usage is TRBV4-1 and J usage is TRBJ2-3; 8 nucleotides line up with TRBD1. CDR3 length: 15 residues. Germline-derived CDR1 and CDR2 are MGHRA and YSYEKL. The chain's CDR3 is CASSQQGASTGTQYF. As DNA, the CDR3 is TGCGCCAGCAGCCAACAGGGGGCTAGCACAGGTACGCAGTATTTT.